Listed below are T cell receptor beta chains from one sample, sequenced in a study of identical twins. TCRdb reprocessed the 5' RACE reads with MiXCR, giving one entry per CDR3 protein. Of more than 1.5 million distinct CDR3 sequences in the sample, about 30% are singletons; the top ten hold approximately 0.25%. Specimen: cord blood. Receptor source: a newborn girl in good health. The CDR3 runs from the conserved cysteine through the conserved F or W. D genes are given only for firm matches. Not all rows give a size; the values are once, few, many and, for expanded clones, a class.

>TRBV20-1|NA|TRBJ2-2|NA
TGCAGTGCTAGAGGACAGGTACACACCGGGGAGCTGTTTTTT
CSARGQVHTGELFF
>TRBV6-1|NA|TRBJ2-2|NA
TGTGCCAGCAGCAAGGTGTGGACCGGGGAGCTGTTTTTT
CASSKVWTGELFF
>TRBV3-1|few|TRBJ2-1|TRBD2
TGTGCCAGCAGCCAATTTAAACTAGCGGGAGTGGGGAATGAGCAGTTCTTC
CASSQFKLAGVGNEQFF
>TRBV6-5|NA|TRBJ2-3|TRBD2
TGTGCCAGCAGTTATCGACTAGCGGGCAGGGATACGCAGTATTTT
CASSYRLAGRDTQYF
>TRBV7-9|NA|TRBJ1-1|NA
TGTGCCAGCAGCTTAGCCGGACAGCGGAACACTGAAGCTTTCTTT
CASSLAGQRNTEAFF
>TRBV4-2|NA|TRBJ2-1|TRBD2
TGTGCCAGCAGCCAGTATCAAGGTCTAGCGGGGGTAGATGGCAATGAGCAGTTCTTC
CASSQYQGLAGVDGNEQFF
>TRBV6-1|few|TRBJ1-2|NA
TGTGCCAGCAGTGCCCCTAGCATAGGCATGGACAGCTTCTATGGCTACACCTTC
CASSAPSIGMDSFYGYTF
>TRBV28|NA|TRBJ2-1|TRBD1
TGTGCCAGCAGTTTATTTGGGACAGGATCCTACGAGCAGTTCTTC
CASSLFGTGSYEQFF
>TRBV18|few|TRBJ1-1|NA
TGTGCCAGCTCACCAAGGGCCCTTATGAACACTGAAGCTTTCTTT
CASSPRALMNTEAFF
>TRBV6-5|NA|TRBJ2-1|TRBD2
TGTGCCAGCCAAAGCGGGAGGGCCTACAATGAGCAGTTCTTC
CASQSGRAYNEQFF
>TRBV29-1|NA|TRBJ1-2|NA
TGCAGCGTTGAAGACCCCTCGGGCGTTTGGGGAAACTATGGCTACACCTTC
CSVEDPSGVWGNYGYTF
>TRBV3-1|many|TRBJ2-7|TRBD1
TGTGCCAGCAGCCAGACAGGGAACGAGCAGTACTTC
CASSQTGNEQYF
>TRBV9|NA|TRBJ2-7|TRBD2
TGTGCCAGCAGCGTGAGCGGGAGGGCCTCCTACGAGCAGTACTTC
CASSVSGRASYEQYF
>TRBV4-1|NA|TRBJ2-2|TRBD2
TGCGCCAGCAGCCAAGATCGGATAGGCGGGAGAAGGACCGGGGAGCTGTTTTTT
CASSQDRIGGRRTGELFF
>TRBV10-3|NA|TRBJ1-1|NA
TGTGCCATCAGTGTTAAACAGCTACAGAACACTGAAGCTTTCTTT
CAISVKQLQNTEAFF
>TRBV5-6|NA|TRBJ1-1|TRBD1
TGTGCCAGCAGCCGGACAGGGAGGACTGAAGCTTTATTT
CASSRTGRTEALF
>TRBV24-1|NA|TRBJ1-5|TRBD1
TGTGCCGCCACAGGGGCGGGCAATCAGCCCCAGCATTTT
CAATGAGNQPQHF
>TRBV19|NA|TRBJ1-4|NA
TGTGCCAGTACCCAGGTCGGGACCACTAATGAAAAACTGTTTTTT
CASTQVGTTNEKLFF
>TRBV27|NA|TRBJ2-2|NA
TGTGCCAGCAGTTTATTGCTGGGGACCGGGGAGCTGTTTTTT
CASSLLLGTGELFF
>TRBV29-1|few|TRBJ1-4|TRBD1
TGCAGCGGCAGACAGGGGACTAATGAAAAACTGTTTTTT
CSGRQGTNEKLFF
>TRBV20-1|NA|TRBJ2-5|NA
TGCAGTGCTGGACCGGGAACTCAAGAGACCCAGTACTTC
CSAGPGTQETQYF
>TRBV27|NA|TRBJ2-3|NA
TGTGCCAGCAGTTTAATGCCCACAGATGCGCAGTATTTT
CASSLMPTDAQYF
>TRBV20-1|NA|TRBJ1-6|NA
TGCAGTGCTAGAGACTGGAGATATAATTCACCCCTCCACTTT
CSARDWRYNSPLHF
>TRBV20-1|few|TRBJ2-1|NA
TGCAGTGCTCCTCCGGGACAACGCAATGAGCAGTTCTTC
CSAPPGQRNEQFF
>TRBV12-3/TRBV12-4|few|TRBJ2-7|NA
TGTGCCAGCAGCCCCCAGGGGAGGGTCTACGAGCAGTACTTC
CASSPQGRVYEQYF
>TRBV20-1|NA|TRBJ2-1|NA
TGCAGTGCTAGAGAGGACGGGGGCTTCTCCTACAATGAGCAGTTCTTC
CSAREDGGFSYNEQFF
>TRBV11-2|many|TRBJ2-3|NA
TGTGCCAGCAGCTTAGAGGGCGGTATCGGCACAGATACGCAGTATTTT
CASSLEGGIGTDTQYF
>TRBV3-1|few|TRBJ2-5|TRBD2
TGTGCCAGCAGCCAGACTAGCGGGGGTATGCAAGAGACCCAGTACTTC
CASSQTSGGMQETQYF
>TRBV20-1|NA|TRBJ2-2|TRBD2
TGCAGTGCTAGAGATCCCGTGACTAGCGGGGGGGCCGCCGGGGAGCTGTTTTTT
CSARDPVTSGGAAGELFF
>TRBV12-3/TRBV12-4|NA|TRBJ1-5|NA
TGTGCCAGCGCTAGCGCCGGCAGCAATCAGCCCCAGCATTTT
CASASAGSNQPQHF
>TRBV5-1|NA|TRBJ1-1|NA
TGCGCCAGCAGCTTGGAGAGGGGGAAAGCTTTCTTT
CASSLERGKAFF
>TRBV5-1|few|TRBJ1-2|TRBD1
TGCGCCAGCAGCTTGTCCGGGACAGGGGTTATCTATGGCTACACCTTC
CASSLSGTGVIYGYTF
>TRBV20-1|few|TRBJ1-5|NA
TGCAGTGCTAGAGATCTCAGGGACAATCAGCCCCAGCATTTT
CSARDLRDNQPQHF
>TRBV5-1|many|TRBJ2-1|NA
TGTGCCAGCAGCTTGGGAGCTGGCTACAATGAGCAGTTCTTC
CASSLGAGYNEQFF
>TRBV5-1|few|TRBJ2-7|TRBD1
TGCGCCAGCAGCTTGGTAAGGGGGCCTGAAACATACGAGCAGTACTTC
CASSLVRGPETYEQYF
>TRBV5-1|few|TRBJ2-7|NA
TGCGCCAGCAGCTTTTCTGTCGGCACGGGGAGCTCCTACGAGCAGTACTTC
CASSFSVGTGSSYEQYF
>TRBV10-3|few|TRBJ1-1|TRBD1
TGTGCCATCAGTGAGTCTCCGGTGACAGGGGAAAACACTGAAGCTTTCTTT
CAISESPVTGENTEAFF
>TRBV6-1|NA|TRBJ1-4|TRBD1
TGTGCCAGCAGTGAAGTTGACAGGGGTAATGAAAAACTGTTTTTT
CASSEVDRGNEKLFF
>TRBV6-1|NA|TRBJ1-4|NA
TGTGCCAGCAGTGAGCCAGCAACTAATGAAAAACTGTTTTTT
CASSEPATNEKLFF
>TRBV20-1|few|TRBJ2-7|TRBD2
TGCAGTGCTAGAGAGCGGGGGGGCAGGATAAACGAGCAGTACTTC
CSARERGGRINEQYF
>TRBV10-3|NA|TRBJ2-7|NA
TGTGCCATCAGTCCTTTTGCCCGGCGGGTCTCCGCCGAGCAGTACTTC
CAISPFARRVSAEQYF
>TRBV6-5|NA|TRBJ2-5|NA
TGTGCCAGCAGGTTCCGGCACAACCAAGAGACCCAGTACTTC
CASRFRHNQETQYF
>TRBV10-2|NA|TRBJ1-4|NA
TGCGCCAGCAGTGAGAGGGGGGAGTATGAAAAACTGTTTTTT
CASSERGEYEKLFF
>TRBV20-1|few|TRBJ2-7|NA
TGCAGTGCTAGATATTCGAACTCCTACGAGCAGTACTTC
CSARYSNSYEQYF
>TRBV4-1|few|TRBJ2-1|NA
TGCGCCAGCAGCCAAGATATCGGTGAGCAGTTCTTC
CASSQDIGEQFF
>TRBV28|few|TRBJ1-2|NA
TGTGCCAGCAGTTTCCCCTCGAGGTGGCAGCGGCTAACGGGCTACACCTTC
CASSFPSRWQRLTGYTF
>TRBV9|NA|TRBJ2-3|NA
TGTGCCAGCAGCGTAGATAGTCCTTTAGCGCAGTATTTT
CASSVDSPLAQYF
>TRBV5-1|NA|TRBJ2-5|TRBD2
TGCGCCAGCAGCTCCACCGGTACTAGCGCCCAAGAGACCCAGTACTTC
CASSSTGTSAQETQYF
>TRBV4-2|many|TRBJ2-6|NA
TGTGCCAGCAGCCAAGATGGGACACCTGGGGCCAACGTCCTGACTTTC
CASSQDGTPGANVLTF
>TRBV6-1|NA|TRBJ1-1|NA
TGTGCCAGCAAGAATCCCTCGACAGGCTACACTGAAGCTTTCTTT
CASKNPSTGYTEAFF
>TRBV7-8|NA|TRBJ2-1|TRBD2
TGTGCCAGCAGCTCCACTAGCGGGAGTATCGATGAGCAGTTCTTC
CASSSTSGSIDEQFF
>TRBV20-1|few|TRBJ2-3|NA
TGCAGTGCCCTCTACCAGGACCCCGGCACAGATACGCAGTATTTT
CSALYQDPGTDTQYF
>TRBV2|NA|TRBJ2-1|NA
TGTGCCAGAGGAGCTTACAATGAGCAGTTCTTC
CARGAYNEQFF